This passage covers 27 T cell receptor beta chains from one sample sequenced in a study of shared clonotypes between healthy human individuals. Profiling relied on immunoSEQ multiplex PCR, and the TCRdb table lists in-frame clones only, not all of them. The repertoire holds around 340,000 clones, with about 70% as singletons. The material sequenced was memory CD4+ T cells sorted from blood. The sample's subset: CD45RA-negative fraction. The receptors come from a young man in good health.

This clone has more than one count but fewer than ten. The genes are TRBV18 and TRBJ2-2; TRBD1 might be the D (6 bases). The V gene lost 6 bases and the J gene lost 0 bases, with 14 bases spanning the gap. Germline V gives CDR1 KGHSH, CDR2 LQKENI. The CDR3 runs to 16 residues. The CDR3 here is CASSSNRDTNTGELFF. The CDR3 coding sequence is TGTGCCAGCTCGTCCAACCGGGACACGAACACCGGGGAGCTGTTTTTT.

The V and J genes are TRBV5-1 and TRBJ2-7, with TRBD2 identical over 9 bases. V was pared by 3 bases and J by 7 bases, with 11 bases of the junction left unmatched. Germline V lookup: CDR1 SGHRS, CDR2 YFSETQ. This CDR3 has 15 residues. The CDR3 DNA sequence: TGCGCCAGCAGCTCAGGGCGGGGGGGAAACGAGGAGCAGTACTTC. As protein: CASSSGRGGNEEQYF.

This sequence joins TRBV27 and TRBJ2-5, with 7 bases identical to TRBD2. Germline assignment: CDR1 MNHEY and CDR2 SMNVEV (reference sequence). The CDR3 runs to 13 residues. Unmatched junction bases numbered 6, after V lost 6 bases and J lost 5 bases. The CDR3: CASRRSGVETQYF. The CDR3, as DNA: TGTGCCAGCAGGAGAAGCGGGGTCGAGACCCAGTACTTC.

The gene calls are TRBV9 and TRBJ2-1; D gene ambiguous. The germline V gene has CDR1 SGDLS and CDR2 YYNGEE. The CDR3 length is 13 residues. V lost 1 base, J lost 8 bases, and 10 bases lay in between. The DNA of the CDR3 is TGTGCCAGCAGCGTAAACCCGAGCCATGAGCAGTTCTTC. Translation: CASSVNPSHEQFF.

The chain has TRBV6-1 and TRBJ2-6, with D tentatively TRBD2 (5 bases). Trimming took 6 bases from V and 3 from J, leaving 12 bases between them. Germline-derived CDR1 and CDR2 are MNHNS and SASEGT. The CDR3 is 15 amino acids. This chain's CDR3 is CASRANSGGANVLTF. The CDR3 bases are TGTGCCAGCAGAGCAAACAGCGGTGGGGCCAACGTCCTGACTTTC.

The chain has TRBV27 and TRBJ1-5; D remains ambiguous. Germline CDR1 MNHEY, CDR2 SMNVEV (reference sequence). The ends were cut back, 8 bases at V and 3 bases at J, with 20 bases in the middle. CDR3 length: 16 amino acids. The CDR3: CASRTLGLGYNQPQHF. As DNA, the CDR3 is TGTGCCAGCCGTACACTGGGGTTGGGGTACAATCAGCCCCAGCATTTT.

The chain employs TRBV2 and TRBJ2-3, with D unresolved. V lost 8 bases, J lost 1 base, and 16 bases lay in between. This CDR3 has 15 amino acids. The germline gives CDR1 SNHLY, CDR2 FYNNEI. CDR3 sequence: CASSLAVGGTDTQYF. In nucleotides, the CDR3 is TGTGCCAGCTCCTTGGCGGTCGGCGGCACAGATACGCAGTATTTT.

V gene TRBV19 combines with J gene TRBJ2-3; D might be TRBD2 (9 bases). Trimming pared 8 bases from V and 1 base from J, leaving 19 bases between. Per germline, CDR1 LNHDA and CDR2 SQIVND (reference sequence). The CDR3 consists of 16 residues. The CDR3 DNA follows: TGTGCCAGTGGCAGGGGGCGGACTAGCGGCACAGATACGCAGTATTTT. It yields the protein CASGRGRTSGTDTQYF.

The sample holds a few counts of this clone. The V gene is TRBV20-1, the J gene TRBJ2-7; D not certain. The ends were cut back, 3 bases at V and 8 bases at J, with 8 bases in the middle. The CDR3 has 10 amino acids. CDR1 is DFQATT, CDR2 SNEGSKA, per germline (reference sequence). The CDR3 DNA sequence: TGCAGTGCTAGCTATGGAAAGCAGTACTTC. Protein sequence: CSASYGKQYF.

On this clone: The same CDR3 arises from other DNA sequences in this sample as well. The V call is TRBV2, the J call TRBJ2-3, with 12 bases aligning to TRBD2. The CDR3 totals 15 residues. CDR1 and CDR2 (germline): SNHLY, FYNNEI. V was pared by 4 bases and J by 2 bases, with 1 base of the junction left unmatched. CDR3 sequence: CASSGLAGVTDTQYF. The CDR3 DNA sequence: TGTGCCAGCAGTGGACTAGCGGGGGTCACAGATACGCAGTATTTT.

The chain has TRBV30 and TRBJ2-6, with D unclear. V dropped 5 bases and J dropped 2 bases, with 13 bases sitting between them. This CDR3 comprises 15 residues. In germline, CDR1 is GTSNPN, CDR2 SVGIG (reference sequence). The CDR3 loop is CAWSVIQTGANVLTF. CDR3 coding DNA: TGTGCCTGGTCCGTCATACAGACTGGGGCCAACGTCCTGACTTTC.

The chain links TRBV6-1 to TRBJ2-3; 10 nucleotides agree with TRBD2. The junction had 5 bases not matched to a gene; V was cut back by 2 bases and J by 6 bases. Looked up from germline, CDR1 is MNHNS and CDR2 is SASEGT. The CDR3 spans 15 residues. The CDR3 sequence: CASSEIGSGRDTQYF. CDR3 nucleotide sequence: TGTGCCAGCAGTGAAATTGGTAGCGGGAGGGATACGCAGTATTTT.

The rearrangement joins TRBV27 to TRBJ1-4; D unresolved. V gave up 2 bases and J gave up 3 bases, with 10 bases separating them. Germline lookup yields CDR1 MNHEY and CDR2 SMNVEV (reference sequence). The CDR3 extends over 15 amino acids. The CDR3 DNA follows: TGTGCCAGCAGTTTAGCCAGACCGGCTAATGAAAAACTGTTTTTT. Amino acid sequence: CASSLARPANEKLFF.

The chain couples TRBV7-9 to TRBJ2-3; D might be TRBD1 or TRBD2, each matching 5 bases. CDR1 is SEHNR, CDR2 FQNEAQ, per germline (reference sequence). The CDR3 extends over 17 amino acids. Trimming cost V 5 bases and J 2 bases, with 20 bases left between them. CDR3 region: CASSPQTRGPHTDTQYF. For the CDR3, the DNA is TGTGCCAGCAGCCCCCAAACTAGGGGCCCCCACACAGATACGCAGTATTTT.

This chain joins TRBV10-3 and TRBJ2-3, with 8 bases aligning to TRBD2. The CDR3 has 15 amino acids. V dropped 3 bases and J dropped 13; count of bases not matched to a gene: 15. Germline CDR1 and CDR2: ENHRY and SYGVKD. CDR3 in amino acids: CAISDQVAGPAREYF. CDR3 nucleotide sequence: TGTGCCATCAGTGATCAGGTAGCGGGACCAGCCCGGGAGTATTTT.

The chain links TRBV19 to TRBJ2-1; tentatively, D is TRBD2 (6 bases). From germline, CDR1 is LNHDA and CDR2 SQIVND (reference sequence). The CDR3 length is 15 residues. V lost 4 bases, J lost 4 bases, and 14 bases lay in between. CDR3 residues: CASSRYEAGYNEQFF. As DNA, the CDR3 is TGTGCCAGTAGTAGGTATGAAGCGGGTTACAATGAGCAGTTCTTC.

This clone occurred a few times. This chain links TRBV10-3 with TRBJ2-1, with D uncertain. The CDR3 covers 13 residues. V shed 0 bases and J shed 4 bases, with 4 bases lying between them. CDR1 ENHRY and CDR2 SYGVKD come from the germline V gene. DNA of the CDR3: TGTGCCATCAGTGAGTCCTATTACAATGAGCAGTTCTTC. Amino acid sequence: CAISESYYNEQFF.

The chain links TRBV5-1 to TRBJ2-7; D possibly corresponds to TRBD1 (5 bases). Deletions cut 0 bases from V and 2 bases from J, with 9 bases between. This CDR3 has 14 amino acids. Looked up from germline, CDR1 is SGHRS and CDR2 is YFSETQ. CDR3 nucleotides: TGCGCCAGCAGCTTGGGACAGCTCGCCTACGAGCAGTACTTC. Its translation is CASSLGQLAYEQYF. The variable domain in full, completed from reference TRBV5-1 and TRBJ2-7, reads KAGVTQTPRYLIKTRGQQVTLSCSPISGHRSVSWYQQTPGQGLQFLFEYFSETQRNKGNFPGRFSGRQFSNSRSEMNVSTLELGDSALYLCASSLGQLAYEQYFGPGTRLTVT.

This chain connects TRBV2 to TRBJ2-5; maybe TRBD1 (6 bases). The CDR3 totals 11 residues. Germline lookup yields CDR1 SNHLY and CDR2 FYNNEI. Trimming took 9 bases from V and 5 from J, leaving 10 bases between them. The CDR3 is CASTGLETQYF. DNA for the CDR3: TGTGCCAGTACAGGGCTGGAGACCCAGTACTTC. Full variable domain (rest looked up from reference TRBV2 and TRBJ2-5): EPEVTQTPSHQVTQMGQEVILRCVPISNHLYFYWYRQILGQKVEFLVSFYNNEISEKSEIFDDQFSVERPDGSNFTLKIRSTKLEDSAMYFCASTGLETQYFGPGTRLLVL.

The chain recombines TRBV20-1 with TRBJ1-1; D remains ambiguous. Germline CDR1 DFQATT, CDR2 SNEGSKA (reference sequence). The ends were cut back, 3 bases at V and 5 bases at J, with 7 bases in the middle. This CDR3 spans 11 amino acids. CDR3 region: CSASAVTEAFF. The CDR3 DNA sequence: TGCAGTGCTAGTGCGGTTACTGAAGCTTTCTTT.

The V and J genes are TRBV11-2 and TRBJ2-7; 13 bases line up with TRBD2. This CDR3 has 14 residues. The germline V gene encodes CDR1 SGHAT and CDR2 FQNNGV. V shed 6 bases, J shed 1 base, and the junction held 0 bases outside the gene matches. CDR3 sequence (DNA): TGTGCCAGCAGGGGACTAGCGGGATCCTACGAGCAGTACTTC. It codes for CASRGLAGSYEQYF.

The V and J genes are TRBV5-1 and TRBJ2-7; D may be TRBD2 (5 bases). Germline V gives CDR1 SGHRS, CDR2 YFSETQ. The CDR3 is 15 residues long. Trimming cost V 3 bases and J 0 bases, with 13 bases left between them. This chain's CDR3 is CASSSLRLTSYEQYF. The CDR3 nucleotides read TGCGCCAGCAGCTCCCTTAGACTAACCTCCTACGAGCAGTACTTC.

Ten or more counts support this clone. The rearrangement uses TRBV2 and TRBJ2-1; 9 positions match TRBD2. The CDR3 spans 15 residues. CDR1 and CDR2 from the germline V gene are SNHLY and FYNNEI. Trimming took 8 bases from V and 5 from J; bases not matched to a gene: 10. The CDR3 region is CASALSGSPDNEQFF. The CDR3 bases are TGTGCCAGCGCTCTTAGCGGGAGTCCTGACAATGAGCAGTTCTTC.

This clone was detected a few times. V is TRBV7-2 and J is TRBJ2-5, with TRBD1 identical over 7 bases. The CDR3 runs 14 residues. Per germline, CDR1 SGHTA and CDR2 FQGNSA. Trimming removed 2 bases from V and 5 bases from J; junction bases left unmatched: 5. The CDR3 DNA reads as TGTGCCAGCAGCTTACAAGGGGGCGCTGAGACCCAGTACTTC. Encoded protein: CASSLQGGAETQYF.

The CDR3 is CASSWGASGRTDTQYF. In DNA, the CDR3 is TGCGCCAGCAGCTGGGGGGCTAGCGGGAGAACAGATACGCAGTATTTT. The V and J genes are TRBV5-1 and TRBJ2-3; 10 bases line up with TRBD2. Germline V lookup: CDR1 SGHRS, CDR2 YFSETQ. The CDR3 has 16 amino acids. The junction had 7 bases not matched to a gene; V was cut back by 3 bases and J by 3 bases.

The table lists this clone with a few counts. The chain is built from TRBV18 and TRBJ2-3; 8 bases line up with TRBD1. Per the germline V gene, CDR1 is KGHSH and CDR2 is LQKENI. V gave up 5 bases and J gave up 3 bases; unmatched junction bases: 16. The CDR3 is made up of 18 amino acids. The CDR3 loop is CASSKDLGRGRMTDTQYF. DNA of the CDR3: TGTGCCAGCTCAAAAGATCTGGGCAGGGGGCGCATGACAGATACGCAGTATTTT.

The genes are TRBV6-1 and TRBJ1-5, with D hard to call. V was shortened by 3 bases and J by 0 bases, with 6 bases between the two germline ends. The CDR3 runs to 14 residues. CDR1 is MNHNS, CDR2 SASEGT, per germline. The chain's CDR3 is CASSDGISNQPQHF. CDR3 DNA: TGTGCCAGCAGTGATGGCATTAGCAATCAGCCCCAGCATTTT.